These 16 T cell receptor beta chains share one sample of origin, sequenced in a study of blood T cells in healthy people across ages. Combining a sample-barcoded 5' primer with a J-beta primer mix, a second PCR ran for roughly 7 to 11 cycles. TCRdb re-called the 5' RACE reads through MiXCR, storing one row per CDR3 protein. The data show 750,000 to 950,000 distinct CDR3 sequences, 25% to 30% seen once. This same sample was also taken into another study, of T cells of mothers and their children.

Sequenced input: blood. These receptor sequences come from a boy aged 5-17 years in good health.

This clonotype has a handful of counts. This chain links TRBV2 with TRBJ1-3; 7 bases line up with TRBD1. CDR1 is SNHLY, CDR2 FYNNEI, per germline. J was trimmed by 2 bases and V by 8 bases; bases with no gene match: 6. The CDR3 runs to 14 residues. In nucleotides, the CDR3 is TGTGCCAGCTCCACGAGGGGGCCTGGAAACACCATATATTTT. It translates to CASSTRGPGNTIYF.

This clonotype turned up a few times. V usage is TRBV29-1 and J usage is TRBJ1-2; 7 bases align to TRBD1. V was pared by 1 base and J by 8 bases, with 7 bases of the junction left unmatched. Germline lookup yields CDR1 SQVTM and CDR2 ANQGSEA. The CDR3 is 13 residues long. The CDR3 nucleotides read TGCAGCGTTGAAGGAATCGACAGGGACGGCTACACCTTC. It yields the protein CSVEGIDRDGYTF.

The V call is TRBV29-1, the J call TRBJ2-2, with 7 bases aligning to TRBD1. Germline CDR1 reads SQVTM; CDR2 reads ANQGSEA. Losses at the gene ends were 7 bases for V and 7 bases for J; bases not matched to a gene: 9. CDR3 length equals 13 residues. The CDR3 loop reads CSAATGIGGELFF. For the CDR3, the DNA is TGCAGCGCCGCGACAGGGATTGGCGGGGAGCTGTTTTTT.

V and J are TRBV7-9 and TRBJ1-2; D is unresolved. CDR3 size: 15 residues. Germline CDR1 is SEHNR and CDR2 is FQNEAQ (reference sequence). V was trimmed by 5 bases and J by 6 bases, leaving 19 bases between them. The DNA for the CDR3 is TGTGCCAGCAGCCTCCTAAGGGCTGGGTTGAATGGCTACACCTTC. It is translated as CASSLLRAGLNGYTF.

The genes are TRBV5-1 and TRBJ1-6; no clear D. The V gene's germline CDR1 is SGHRS and CDR2 YFSETQ. The CDR3 covers 15 residues. Trimming took 0 bases from V and 14 from J, leaving 18 bases between them. The CDR3 sequence is CASSLAQTDIEALHF. DNA of the CDR3: TGCGCCAGCAGCTTGGCCCAGACCGACATCGAGGCCCTCCACTTT. The full variable domain, its missing parts supplied by reference TRBV5-1 and TRBJ1-6, is KAGVTQTPRYLIKTRGQQVTLSCSPISGHRSVSWYQQTPGQGLQFLFEYFSETQRNKGNFPGRFSGRQFSNSRSEMNVSTLELGDSALYLCASSLAQTDIEALHFGNGTRLTVT.

The chain joins TRBV7-2 to TRBJ2-1, with unresolved D. The CDR3 extends over 11 amino acids. The germline V and J ends were trimmed by 2 bases and 9 bases, with 5 bases remaining between them. Looked up from germline, CDR1 is SGHTA and CDR2 is FQGNSA. CDR3 sequence reads: CASSLQIEQFF. The CDR3 DNA is TGTGCCAGCAGCTTACAGATTGAGCAGTTCTTC.

This chain connects TRBV12-3 or TRBV12-4 to TRBJ1-1, with no clear D. Trimming left V 3 bases short and J 4 bases short, with 12 bases between. The CDR3 length is 14 residues. CDR3 protein: CASSFRGSGTEAFF. CDR3 nucleotides: TGTGCCAGCAGTTTCCGAGGGTCGGGCACTGAAGCTTTCTTT.

A few counts support this clonotype. V is TRBV2 and J is TRBJ2-5, with D possibly TRBD1 on 6 matching bases. V lost 0 bases and J lost 4, with 12 bases in between. The CDR3 extends over 15 amino acids. Germline loops: CDR1 SNHLY, CDR2 FYNNEI. The CDR3 coding sequence is TGTGCCAGCAGTGAAGCGCGAGGACAGAGAGAGACCCAGTACTTC. The encoded protein is CASSEARGQRETQYF.

The genes are TRBV18 and TRBJ1-5, with D hard to call. The CDR3 is 13 amino acids. Germline CDR1 reads KGHSH; CDR2 reads LQKENI. The germline V and J ends were trimmed by 3 bases and 3 bases, with 6 bases remaining between them. CDR3 in DNA: TGTGCCAGCTCACCTGGATTCAATCAGCCCCAGCATTTT. Its protein is CASSPGFNQPQHF.

The chain carries TRBV6-5 and TRBJ1-5, with D tentatively TRBD1 (5 bases). This CDR3 has 15 residues. Trimming took off 0 bases at V and 7 bases at J, with 13 bases between the two ends. Germline V CDR1 and CDR2: MNHEY, SVGAGI. The CDR3 DNA reads TGTGCCAGCAGTTACTCGAACAGGCCCAACCAGCCCCAGCATTTT. Its translation is CASSYSNRPNQPQHF.

V and J are TRBV12-3 or TRBV12-4 and TRBJ2-7; tentative D call: TRBD1 (6 bases). Trimming removed 6 bases at V and 6 bases at J, with 12 bases between. This CDR3 contains 12 residues. Here the CDR3 reads CASRGQYSEQYF. The DNA of the CDR3 is TGTGCCAGCAGAGGACAGTACTCCGAGCAGTACTTC.

This clonotype was recorded at least ten times. The chain joins TRBV7-6 to TRBJ2-5; 8 positions agree with TRBD1. J lost 5 bases, V lost 4 bases, and 12 bases had no gene match. The CDR3 sequence is 16 residues long. Germline CDR1 is SGHVS and CDR2 is FNYEAQ. The CDR3, as DNA: TGTGCCAGCAGCTCCCGAGGGGGGACAGGTGGGGAGACCCAGTACTTC. It yields the protein CASSSRGGTGGETQYF.

This clonotype appeared a few times. The chain is built from TRBV12-3 or TRBV12-4 and TRBJ1-4; possible D gene TRBD1, 6 bases. CDR3 length: 15 amino acids. The V end lost 3 bases, the J end lost 8 bases, and 16 bases lay between the germline ends. The DNA for the CDR3 is TGTGCCAGCAGTTTGGACGGGACATCTGGGGAAAAACTGTTTTTT. Protein: CASSLDGTSGEKLFF.

As for this clonotype: A clone one base away is much larger, so this may be a read error. The rearrangement links TRBV6-6 to TRBJ1-2; 7 bases agree with TRBD1. Germline assignment: CDR1 MNHNY and CDR2 SVGAGI (reference sequence). CDR3 length: 11 amino acids. V shed 6 bases and J 8 bases; nucleotides not matched to a gene: 3. CDR3 region: CASSRDRGYTF. The CDR3 DNA sequence: TGTGCCAGCAGCCGGGACAGAGGCTACACCTTC.

This clonotype has more than one count but fewer than ten. V usage is TRBV10-3 and J usage is TRBJ2-5, with D possibly matching TRBD2 (5 bases). The CDR3 length is 12 residues. Between the trimmed V and J ends, which lost 11 bases and 0 bases, there was a span of 10 bases. Germline values: CDR1 ENHRY, CDR2 SYGVKD. The CDR3 bases are TGTGCCGTCGCCGGGGACCAAGAGACCCAGTACTTC. It is translated as CAVAGDQETQYF.

This chain uses TRBV2 with TRBJ2-1; 9 bases fit TRBD2. Germline CDR1 SNHLY, CDR2 FYNNEI. Trimming took 2 bases from V and 10 from J; bases not matched to a gene: 3. The CDR3 has 13 residues. The CDR3 DNA reads TGTGCCAGCAGTGAACGGACTAGCGACGAGCAGTTCTTC. Translation gives CASSERTSDEQFF.